One sample yielded the 17 T cell receptor beta chains listed below, sequenced in a study of blood T cell repertoires in COVID-19. The table came from immunoSEQ multiplex PCR; TCRdb's copy has only in-frame clones and leaves some out. In the table there are some 66,000 clones, 90% to 95% of which are singletons. Sequencing input: peripheral blood. The receptors were sampled from a human donor in a cohort sampled during active COVID-19.

The chain uses TRBV28 and TRBJ1-1; no reliable D call. Trimming removed 5 bases from V and 5 bases from J, with 15 bases in between. In germline, CDR1 is MDHEN, CDR2 SYDVKM. CDR3 length: 14 amino acids. The CDR3 is CASSLVPTGTEAFF. CDR3 coding DNA: TGTGCCAGCAGTCTAGTCCCTACGGGAACTGAAGCTTTCTTT. Supplemented by reference TRBV28 and TRBJ1-1, the full variable domain reads DVKVTQSSRYLVKRTGEKVFLECVQDMDHENMFWYRQDPGLGLRLIYFSYDVKMKEKGDIPEGYSVSREKKERFSLILESASTNQTSMYLCASSLVPTGTEAFFGQGTRLTVV.

Notes on this clone: Its ends do not fully match the called genes, so a read error is possible. This chain connects TRBV7-2 to TRBJ1-2; 7 bases agree with TRBD1. The CDR3 extends over 13 amino acids. Germline assignment: CDR1 SGHTA and CDR2 FQGNSA. The chain's CDR3 is CASSLAGDRDSHF. For the CDR3, the DNA is TGTGCCAGCAGCTTAGCGGGGGACAGAGACTCCCACTTC. The full variable domain, in which reference TRBV7-2 and TRBJ1-2 provide the parts outside the CDR3, is GAGVSQSPSNKVTEKGKDVELRCDPISGHTALYWYRQSLGQGLEFLIYFQGNSAPDKSGLPSDRFSAERTGGSVSTLTIQRTQQEDSAVYLCASSLAGDRDSHFGSGTRLTVV.

This clone showed up just a few times. V gene TRBV12-3 or TRBV12-4 combines with J gene TRBJ1-4; D remains unclear. V was shortened by 6 bases and J by 8 bases, with 10 bases between the two germline ends. The CDR3 runs to 12 residues. The CDR3 is CASRSLGEKLFF. DNA of the CDR3: TGTGCCAGCAGGTCCCTCGGGGAAAAACTGTTTTTT.

The genes are TRBV6-6 and TRBJ1-4, with D maybe TRBD1 (5 bases). The CDR3 is 17 residues long. The germline V gene encodes CDR1 MNHNY and CDR2 SVGAGI (reference sequence). V was shortened by 5 bases and J by 2 bases, with 18 bases between the two germline ends. CDR3: CASSPDGGSFTNEKLFF. Here the CDR3 DNA reads TGTGCCAGCAGTCCCGACGGGGGATCTTTCACTAATGAAAAACTGTTTTTT.

In nucleotides, the CDR3 is TGTGCCAGCAGTTTAGGGACTAGCGGGGTAGATACGCAGTATTTT. It is translated as CASSLGTSGVDTQYF. V gene TRBV28 combines with J gene TRBJ2-3; 13 positions agree with TRBD2. This CDR3 region has 15 residues. After removal of 2 bases from V and 5 bases from J, the junction contained 1 base not matched to a gene. Germline-derived CDR1 and CDR2 are MDHEN and SYDVKM.

The chain has TRBV18 and TRBJ1-6, with D maybe TRBD1 (6 bases). The CDR3 loop spans 14 amino acids. V lost 3 bases and J lost 6, with 9 bases in between. The V gene's germline CDR1 is KGHSH and CDR2 LQKENI. CDR3 residues: CASSPDSANSPLHF. CDR3 DNA sequence: TGTGCCAGCTCACCGGACAGCGCTAATTCACCCCTCCACTTT.

V and J are TRBV18 and TRBJ2-5, with 10 bases identical to TRBD2. The CDR3 runs 13 residues. The V gene's germline CDR1 is KGHSH and CDR2 LQKENI. The junction had 2 bases not matched to a gene; V was cut back by 5 bases and J by 5 bases. As DNA, the CDR3 is TGTGCCAGCTCAGGACTAGCGGACGAGACCCAGTACTTC. Amino acid sequence: CASSGLADETQYF.

The J gene is TRBJ1-2, the V gene TRBV25-1; D gene ambiguous. The CDR3 is made up of 14 amino acids. Deletions cut 8 bases from V and 2 bases from J, with 15 bases between. Germline V gives CDR1 MGHDK, CDR2 SYGVNS. CDR3 DNA sequence: TGTGCCAGCCTCGCAGAGCCAGGCAACTATGGCTACACCTTC. Amino acid sequence: CASLAEPGNYGYTF.

The J gene is TRBJ1-4, the V gene TRBV19; D may be TRBD1 (5 bases). Deletions cut 4 bases from V and 8 bases from J, with 20 bases between. Germline lookup yields CDR1 LNHDA and CDR2 SQIVND (reference sequence). This CDR3 comprises 16 residues. The DNA of the CDR3 is TGTGCCAGTAGTAAACGACAGAGTACGAATGAGGAAAAACTGTTTTTT. It specifies CASSKRQSTNEEKLFF.

V is TRBV4-3 and J is TRBJ1-1; 7 bases match TRBD1. The CDR3 contains 17 residues. Trimming took 4 bases from V and 1 from J; bases not matched to a gene: 12. Germline V lookup: CDR1 LGHNA, CDR2 YSLEER. CDR3 nucleotides: TGCGCCAGCAGCCTTACACCGGGACAGACAAGGAACACTGAAGCTTTCTTT. This encodes CASSLTPGQTRNTEAFF.

In its sample, this clone was seen a few times. V and J are TRBV10-2 and TRBJ1-5; TRBD1 matches at 10 bases. The CDR3 sequence is 17 residues long. Germline CDR1 and CDR2: WSHSY and SAAADI. The V segment lost 4 bases and the J segment 1 base; nucleotides outside the gene matches: 7. The CDR3 loop is CASSGGTGVKSNQPQHF. The DNA of the CDR3 is TGCGCCAGCAGTGGCGGGACAGGGGTAAAGAGCAATCAGCCCCAGCATTTT.

This clone was detected once. The V call is TRBV18, the J call TRBJ1-1; the D gene is possibly TRBD1 (6 bases). The CDR3 is made up of 14 amino acids. Per germline, CDR1 KGHSH and CDR2 LQKENI. Trimming pared 6 bases from V and 5 bases from J, leaving 16 bases between. For the CDR3, the DNA is TGTGCCAGCTCGATCTCAGGGGTGGAGACTGAAGCTTTCTTT. It encodes CASSISGVETEAFF.

This clone appeared a single time. The rearrangement uses TRBV10-3 and TRBJ2-3, with 12 bases identical to TRBD2. The CDR3 is made up of 16 amino acids. Trimming at V came to 1 base and at J to 6 bases, leaving 5 bases not matched to a gene. Germline V gene sequence: CDR1 ENHRY, CDR2 SYGVKD. DNA for the CDR3: TGTGCCATCAGTGAGTGGGCTAGCGGGAGGGCCGATACGCAGTATTTT. Translated, it gives CAISEWASGRADTQYF.

This clone was seen once. The chain recombines TRBV7-2 with TRBJ1-1; no reliable D call. The V end lost 3 bases, the J end lost 3 bases, and 14 bases lay between the germline ends. The germline CDR1 and CDR2 sequences are SGHTA and FQGNSA. The CDR3 consists of 15 residues. The CDR3 loop reads CASSLELTRDTEAFF. The DNA for the CDR3 is TGTGCCAGCAGCTTGGAATTGACTCGGGACACTGAAGCTTTCTTT.

The J gene is TRBJ2-3, the V gene TRBV7-2; 7 positions agree with TRBD2. The length of the CDR3 is 15 residues. J gave up 0 bases and V 4 bases, and 4 bases lay outside the gene matches. In germline, CDR1 is SGHTA, CDR2 FQGNSA. The CDR3 region is CASSSSGTSTDTQYF. CDR3 sequence (DNA): TGTGCCAGCAGCTCTAGCGGAACGAGCACAGATACGCAGTATTTT.

J is TRBJ2-7 and V is TRBV6-5, with a possible D match to TRBD1 (7 bases). Germline lookup yields CDR1 MNHEY and CDR2 SVGAGI. The CDR3 length is 15 residues. Trimming left V 6 bases short and J 4 bases short, with 19 bases between. The CDR3 bases are TGTGCCAGCAGCAGGGGGGCATCAGAGGGGTACGAGCAGTACTTC. Translating it yields CASSRGASEGYEQYF.

This chain joins TRBV19 and TRBJ2-2, with TRBD2 matching over 9 bases. Per the germline V gene, CDR1 is LNHDA and CDR2 is SQIVND (reference sequence). This CDR3 is 14 amino acids long. Losses at the gene ends were 3 bases for V and 6 bases for J; bases not matched to a gene: 2. The CDR3 region has the DNA TGTGCCAGTAGTATCCAGCGGGAGGCCGGGGAGCTGTTTTTT. It yields the protein CASSIQREAGELFF.